This T cell receptor (beta chain) was sequenced for a study of graft-versus-host responses after intestinal transplantation. About the research overall: Anti-thymocyte globulin induction preceded 2 to 4 years of tacrolimus and steroid maintenance in all recipients. Regarding the study as a whole: Across patients carrying graft-donor T cell macrochimerism, allografts held high graft-versus-host to host-versus-graft clonal ratios. Present in recipient marrow, GvH clones included some that appeared first in ileum or blood.

Germline CDR1 reads GTSNPN; CDR2 reads SVGIG (reference sequence). The CDR3 extends over 14 amino acids. The posterior iliac crest or another site supplied bone marrow after transplant. This clone has a handful of counts. Its matching antigen is unknown. Clones were sequenced by immunoSEQ multiplex PCR, and TCRdb holds only the in-frame ones, with some missing. The sample carries tens of thousands of clones, roughly 92% recorded once. The chain is built from TRBV30 and TRBJ1-1, with 9 bases aligning to TRBD1. Sequenced material: bone marrow, taken nearly 750 days after intestinal transplantation. The sequence was obtained from a human patient who received an intestinal transplant, so some T cells may come from the graft donor. CDR3 protein: CARTSGTGYTEAFF. CDR3 nucleotides: TGTGCTCGGACGTCAGGGACAGGGTACACTGAAGCTTTCTTT.